This passage covers 9 T cell receptor beta chains from one sample sequenced in a study of metastatic and nonmetastatic thyroid tumors. Treatment of any kind had been given to no patient before thyroid surgery. With MiXCR, TCRdb called clones anew from the PCR reads. The table includes about 21,000 clones, approximately 30% detected once. Material: blood. Receptor source: a female donor with papillary thyroid cancer or a benign thyroid nodule (not recorded which). Some clones in this sample may be carry-over from other donors' samples.

By proportion, this clone is medium-sized. The chain recombines TRBV24-1 with TRBJ1-5; D perhaps matches TRBD1 (6 bases). The CDR3 runs to 16 residues. Germline values: CDR1 KGHDR, CDR2 SFDVKD. V was pared by 1 base and J by 3 bases, with 12 bases between. The CDR3 protein is CATSDFRDTHNQPQHF. In DNA form, the CDR3 reads TGTGCCACCAGTGATTTCCGGGACACGCACAATCAGCCCCAGCATTTT.

By its share, this clone is medium-sized. The chain uses TRBV7-2 and TRBJ2-3; the match to TRBD1 covers 8 bases. The V segment lost 4 bases and the J segment 2 bases; nucleotides outside the gene matches: 5. The CDR3 sequence is 15 residues long. CDR1 is SGHTA, CDR2 FQGNSA, per germline. The DNA of the CDR3 is TGTGCCAGCAGCTCGACAGGGGTCCTCACAGATACGCAGTATTTT. As protein: CASSSTGVLTDTQYF.

This clone was counted ten times or more. The chain uses TRBV25-1 and TRBJ1-2; D perhaps matches TRBD1 (5 bases). Trimming pared 3 bases from V and 6 bases from J, leaving 14 bases between. In germline, CDR1 is MGHDK, CDR2 SYGVNS. CDR3 length: 14 residues. CDR3 amino acids: CASSDWGDGDGYTF. For the CDR3, the DNA is TGTGCCAGCAGTGATTGGGGGGATGGGGATGGCTACACCTTC.

The gene calls are TRBV5-1 and TRBJ2-7, with D perhaps TRBD1 (6 bases). Germline V gene sequence: CDR1 SGHRS, CDR2 YFSETQ. The CDR3 is 15 residues long. Trimming stripped 4 bases from V and 0 bases from J, with 14 bases between. This CDR3 is CASSPATGYSYEQYF. The CDR3 nucleotides read TGCGCCAGCAGCCCTGCGACAGGATACTCCTACGAGCAGTACTTC.

This clone showed up many times. The rearrangement joins TRBV6-5 to TRBJ2-5; 9 bases match TRBD1. This CDR3 has 16 residues. CDR1 is MNHEY and CDR2 is SVGAGI in the germline V gene. V was pared by 2 bases and J by 5 bases, with 9 bases of the junction left unmatched. The CDR3 reads CASSYDGTGTSETQYF. The CDR3 nucleotides read TGTGCCAGCAGTTACGATGGGACAGGGACATCGGAGACCCAGTACTTC.

A note on this clone: Its ends do not fully match the called genes, so a read error is possible. The CDR3 loop is CDAASGTGSGANVLTF. In nucleotides, the CDR3 is TGTGACGCCGCCTCCGGGACAGGGAGTGGGGCGAACGTCCTGACTTTC. The gene calls are TRBV10-3 and TRBJ2-6; 9 nucleotides line up with TRBD1. Germline assignment: CDR1 ENHRY and CDR2 SYGVKD. The CDR3 has 16 amino acids.

J is TRBJ1-2 and V is TRBV19, with D perhaps matching TRBD1 (6 bases). Deletions cut 5 bases from V and 3 bases from J, with 13 bases between. The length of the CDR3 is 14 residues. Germline V CDR1 and CDR2: LNHDA, SQIVND (reference sequence). The CDR3 nucleotides read TGTGCCAGTAGTTGGCGGGGGGCCGACTATGGCTACACCTTC. It codes for CASSWRGADYGYTF.

The chain has TRBV9 and TRBJ1-2; 8 bases are a match to TRBD1. Germline V gene sequence: CDR1 SGDLS, CDR2 YYNGEE. Trimming cost V 4 bases and J 6 bases; bases outside gene matches: 20. The CDR3 spans 18 residues. The CDR3 loop is CASSTTSGTGLRGNGYTF. CDR3 in DNA: TGTGCCAGCAGCACGACCTCCGGGACAGGCCTTAGAGGGAATGGCTACACCTTC.

In its sample, this clone was seen a few times. The V call is TRBV27, the J call TRBJ2-7, with 9 bases that match TRBD1. Germline lookup yields CDR1 MNHEY and CDR2 SMNVEV (reference sequence). The CDR3 loop spans 16 amino acids. V was pared by 2 bases and J by 1 base, with 6 bases of the junction left unmatched. The chain's CDR3 is CASSLTGTGLSYEQYF. The CDR3, as DNA: TGTGCCAGCAGTTTAACCGGGACAGGGCTATCCTACGAGCAGTACTTC.